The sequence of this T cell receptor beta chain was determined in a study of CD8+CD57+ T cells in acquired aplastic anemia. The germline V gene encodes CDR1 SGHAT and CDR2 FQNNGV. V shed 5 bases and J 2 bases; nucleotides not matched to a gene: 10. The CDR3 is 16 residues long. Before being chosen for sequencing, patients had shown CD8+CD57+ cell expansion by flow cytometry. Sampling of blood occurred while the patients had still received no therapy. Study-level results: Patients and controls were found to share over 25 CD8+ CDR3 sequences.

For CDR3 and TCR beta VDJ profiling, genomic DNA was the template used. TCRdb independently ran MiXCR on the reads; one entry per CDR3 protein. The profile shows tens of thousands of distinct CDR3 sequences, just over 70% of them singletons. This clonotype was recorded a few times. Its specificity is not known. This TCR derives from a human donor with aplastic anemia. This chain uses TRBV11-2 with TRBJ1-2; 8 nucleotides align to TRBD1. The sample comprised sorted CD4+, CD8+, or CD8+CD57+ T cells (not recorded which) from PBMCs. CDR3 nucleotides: TGTGCCAGCAGCGTGGTGGGGACAGGCGACAACTATGGCTACACCTTC. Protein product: CASSVVGTGDNYGYTF.